This T cell receptor beta chain was documented in a study of blood T cell repertoires in COVID-19. The wider study: Acute and convalescent COVID-19 samples came from the United States, Italy and Spain.

This CDR3 comprises 15 residues. Germline V gene lookup returns CDR1 SGHRS and CDR2 YFSETQ. Trimming took 0 bases from V and 7 from J; bases not matched to a gene: 5. In the authors' workflow: Amplification of reference gene primers provided the estimated nucleated cell counts. Only in-frame clones appear in the TCRdb table, and some are missing; sequencing was by immunoSEQ multiplex PCR. Clone size and V and J calls were adopted from that table, with D and trimming inferred from the DNA. The sample includes about 120,000 clones, around four fifths of them seen just once. The genes are TRBV5-1 and TRBJ2-2; 8 bases match TRBD2. The source of this sequence is a man between 65 and 85 years old with active or convalescent COVID-19. Material: peripheral blood. The CDR3 is CASSLVGLGGGELFF. The CDR3 nucleotides read TGCGCCAGCAGCTTGGTGGGACTAGGCGGCGGGGAGCTGTTTTTT.